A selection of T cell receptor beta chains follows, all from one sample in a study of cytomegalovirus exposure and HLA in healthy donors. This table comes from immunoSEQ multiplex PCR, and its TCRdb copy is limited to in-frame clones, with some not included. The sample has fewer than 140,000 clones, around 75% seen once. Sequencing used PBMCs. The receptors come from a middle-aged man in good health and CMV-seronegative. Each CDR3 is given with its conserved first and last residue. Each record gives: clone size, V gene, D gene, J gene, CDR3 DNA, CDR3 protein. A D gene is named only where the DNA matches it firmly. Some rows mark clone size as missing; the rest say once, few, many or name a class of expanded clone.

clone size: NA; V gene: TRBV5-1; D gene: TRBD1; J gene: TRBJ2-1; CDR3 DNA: TGCGCCAGCAGCACCGGACAGGGGAAGGGGGTGCAGTTCTTC; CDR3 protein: CASSTGQGKGVQFF
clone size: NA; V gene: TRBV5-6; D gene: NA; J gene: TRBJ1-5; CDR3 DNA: TGTGCCAGCAGCCGAAGACAGTATAGCAATCAGCCCCAGCATTTT; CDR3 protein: CASSRRQYSNQPQHF
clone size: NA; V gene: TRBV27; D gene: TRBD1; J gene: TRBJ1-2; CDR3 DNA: TGTGCCAGCAGGGCCCCGGGACAGGGTAACTATGGCTACACCTTC; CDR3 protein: CASRAPGQGNYGYTF
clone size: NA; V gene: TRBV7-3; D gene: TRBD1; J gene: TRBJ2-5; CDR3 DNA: TGTGCCAGCAGCAAACAGGGGGGATTGGACCAAGAGACCCAGTACTTC; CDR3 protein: CASSKQGGLDQETQYF
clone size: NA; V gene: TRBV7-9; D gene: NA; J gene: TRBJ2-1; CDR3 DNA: TGTGCCAGCAAGTCGGGGGGCCGCGGGAATGAGCAGTTCTTC; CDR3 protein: CASKSGGRGNEQFF
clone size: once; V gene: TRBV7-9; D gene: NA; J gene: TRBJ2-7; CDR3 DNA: TGTTCCAGCAGCTTAGGGAACACGGGGTACGAGCAGTACTTC; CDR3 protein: CSSSLGNTGYEQYF
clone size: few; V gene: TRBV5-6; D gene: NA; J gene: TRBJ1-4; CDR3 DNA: TGTGCCAGCAGCAACCCGGGGGGGAATGAAAAACTGTTTTTT; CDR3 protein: CASSNPGGNEKLFF
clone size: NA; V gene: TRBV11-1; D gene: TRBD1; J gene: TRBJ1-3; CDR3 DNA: TGTGCCAGCAGCTCACCGGGACAGGGGGTCGGAAACACCATATATTTT; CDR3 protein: CASSSPGQGVGNTIYF
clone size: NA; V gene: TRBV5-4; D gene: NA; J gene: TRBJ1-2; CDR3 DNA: TGTGCCAGCAGCCCCGAGGGGGGGGCTTATGGCTACACCTTC; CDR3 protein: CASSPEGGAYGYTF
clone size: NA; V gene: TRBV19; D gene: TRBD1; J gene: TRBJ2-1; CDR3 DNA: TGTGCCAGTAGTATGGACAGGGGCTCCTACAATGAGCAGTTCTTC; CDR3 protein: CASSMDRGSYNEQFF
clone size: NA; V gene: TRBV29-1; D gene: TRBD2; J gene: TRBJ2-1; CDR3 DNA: TGCAGCGTTGCGGGGGGGCGGAATGAGCAGTTCTTC; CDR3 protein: CSVAGGRNEQFF
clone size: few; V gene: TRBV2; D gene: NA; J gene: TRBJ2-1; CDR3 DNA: TGTGCCACTTGGGGGGGGGCCGGTGAGCAGTTCTTC; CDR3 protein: CATWGGAGEQFF
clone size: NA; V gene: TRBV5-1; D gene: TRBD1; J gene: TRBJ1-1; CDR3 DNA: TGCGCCAGCAGCGTCGGGACAGGTCCCACTGAAGCTTTCTTT; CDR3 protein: CASSVGTGPTEAFF
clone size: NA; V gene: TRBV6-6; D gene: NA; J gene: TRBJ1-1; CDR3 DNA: TGTGCCAGCAGCGACACTGAAGCTTTCTTT; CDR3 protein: CASSDTEAFF
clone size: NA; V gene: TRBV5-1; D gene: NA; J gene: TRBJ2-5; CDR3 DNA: TGCGCCAGCAGCTTGGGAGGACAGGAGACCCAGTACTTC; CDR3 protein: CASSLGGQETQYF
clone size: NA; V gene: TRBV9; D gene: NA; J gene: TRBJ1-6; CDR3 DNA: TGTGCCAGCAGCGCGACAGGTAGCTCCTATAATTCACCCCTCCACTTT; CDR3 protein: CASSATGSSYNSPLHF
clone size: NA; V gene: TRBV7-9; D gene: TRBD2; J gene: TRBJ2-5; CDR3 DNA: TGTGCCAGCAGCCGCCGGACTAGCGGGGAACAAGAGACCCAGTACTTC; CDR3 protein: CASSRRTSGEQETQYF
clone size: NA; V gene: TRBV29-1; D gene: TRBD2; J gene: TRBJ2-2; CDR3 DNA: TGCAGCGGTCGAACTAGCGGGGGGTCGAGCACCGGGGAGCTGTTTTTT; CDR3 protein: CSGRTSGGSSTGELFF
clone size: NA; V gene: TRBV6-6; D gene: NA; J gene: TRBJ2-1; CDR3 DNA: TGTGCCAGCAGCCAGCCAGGCGCCATCAGTGAGCAGTTCTTC; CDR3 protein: CASSQPGAISEQFF
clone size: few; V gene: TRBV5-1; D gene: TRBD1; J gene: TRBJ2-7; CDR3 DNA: TGCGCCAGCAGAACCGGGACAGCCTCCTACGAGCAGTACTTC; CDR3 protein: CASRTGTASYEQYF
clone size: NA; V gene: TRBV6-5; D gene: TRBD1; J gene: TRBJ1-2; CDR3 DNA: TGTGCCAGCAGTCAGGCCGGGACAGGGCGTGGAGGCTACACCTTC; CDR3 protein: CASSQAGTGRGGYTF
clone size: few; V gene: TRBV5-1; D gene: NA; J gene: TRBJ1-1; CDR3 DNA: TGCGCCAGCAGCTTGGGGGGAGACACTGAAGCTTTCTTT; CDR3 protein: CASSLGGDTEAFF
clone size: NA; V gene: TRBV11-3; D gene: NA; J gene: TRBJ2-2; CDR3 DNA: TGTGCCAGCAGCTTACTATCTATGGGGGAGCTGTTTTTT; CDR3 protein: CASSLLSMGELFF